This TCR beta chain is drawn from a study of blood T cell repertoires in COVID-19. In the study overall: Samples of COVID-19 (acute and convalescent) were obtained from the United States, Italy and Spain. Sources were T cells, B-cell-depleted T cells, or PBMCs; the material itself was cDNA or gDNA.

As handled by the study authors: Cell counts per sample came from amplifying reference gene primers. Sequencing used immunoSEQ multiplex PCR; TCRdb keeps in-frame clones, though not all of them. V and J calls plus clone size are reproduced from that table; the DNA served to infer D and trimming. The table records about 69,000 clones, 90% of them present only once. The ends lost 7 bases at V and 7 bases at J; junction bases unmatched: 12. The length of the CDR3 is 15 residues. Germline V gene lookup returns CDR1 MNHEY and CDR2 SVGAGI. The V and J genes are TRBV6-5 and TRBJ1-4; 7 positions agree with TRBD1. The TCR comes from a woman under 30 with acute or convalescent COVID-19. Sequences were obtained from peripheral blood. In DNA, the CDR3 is TGTGCCAGCAACCTCGACAGGGTTGGGAGTGAAAAACTGTTTTTT. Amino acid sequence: CASNLDRVGSEKLFF.